This TCR beta chain emerged from a study of T-cell reconstitution after alpha-beta-depleted transplantation in children. Preparation of the TCRbeta library was carried out with unique molecular identifiers. TCRdb itself ran the PCR reads through MiXCR, one entry per CDR3 protein. The sample has 280,000 or so distinct CDR3 sequences; around 10% are singletons. V lost 0 bases and J 0 bases, leaving 12 bases between the germline ends. The germline CDR1 and CDR2 sequences are MNHEY and SVGEGT. CDR3 length: 17 residues. This clonotype came up many times. Its target is unknown. The study, taken as a whole, reports: TCRbeta diversity was high at day 60 in some patients (a result of surviving recipient T cells and thymic progenitors). Expanded graft clones numbering several hundred reportedly gave rise to alpha-beta T cells about two months after transplant. Newly generated T cells supplied most T-cell counts and diversity one year post-transplant.

The chain is built from TRBV6-2 or TRBV6-3 and TRBJ2-1; D unresolved. This clonotype was obtained from a male patient aged 2-9 years who had a stem cell transplant for chronic granulomatous disease, so the T cells may come from the graft donor. The specimen was peripheral blood, collected 180 days after TCRalphabeta/CD19-depleted stem cell transplant. The CDR3 coding sequence is TGTGCCAGCAGTTACTCAGGGCAAAAGAGCTCCTACAATGAGCAGTTCTTC. As protein: CASSYSGQKSSYNEQFF.